This T cell receptor (beta chain) was sequenced in a study of T cells after yellow fever vaccination. Study-wide points: Faster peaking, at day 5 versus 15, marked a secondary response that was weaker. Overall, a small share of clonotypes was seen in both CD4 and CD8 compartments. The presence of abundant clonotypes contaminating from the bulk population was possible in FACS-sorted repertoires.

Germline CDR1 reads LGHNA; CDR2 reads YNFKEQ. The CDR3 runs 17 residues. Between the trimmed V and J ends, which lost 0 bases and 4 bases, there was a span of 16 bases. UMIs were added to TCR cDNA along with a universal primer site when it was made by 5'RACE template switching. TCRdb used MiXCR to reprocess the 5' RACE reads, holding one entry per CDR3 protein. In the table there are 78,000 or so distinct CDR3 sequences, around 7% of which are singletons. This clonotype was detected a few times. Its cognate antigen is unknown. This material consisted of CD8+ T cells sorted from PBMCs, taken about 10 days after the first yellow fever vaccination. The genes are TRBV4-2 and TRBJ1-5; no definite D call. This clonotype was obtained from a man between 18 and 29 years old who received the YFV17D yellow fever vaccine. CDR3 sequence: CASSQDWHGGVNQPQHF. The CDR3 DNA reads TGTGCCAGCAGCCAAGATTGGCACGGAGGAGTTAATCAGCCCCAGCATTTT.